Each of the 32 T cell receptor beta chains below was sequenced from the same sample in a study of T cells in Graves' hyperthyroidism and ophthalmopathy (dated by TCRdb to the late 2010s). The receptor library was made with multiplex PCR. TCRdb names Illumina HiSeq 2000 as the instrument used. Amplification of TCR beta CDR3 regions was carried out from RNA transcripts. The TCR CDR3 was subjected to a first round of RT-PCR using the HTBI primer set and the Qiagen OneStep RT-PCR kit. TCRdb reworked the public reads: Q25 trimming with fastp, MiXCR clone assembly, productive beta chains retained. Duplicate CDR3 protein sequences are folded into a single record with the most common DNA and genes. This sample gives around 690,000 distinct CDR3 sequences in total; around 16% of them show up just once. Of the sample, around 16% is held by the ten largest clones. Sequencing was done on a sample of blood. These receptors were obtained from a middle-aged man with Graves' hyperthyroidism.

The rearrangement joins TRBV5-1 to TRBJ2-7, with a weak D call TRBD1 (5 bases). With 4 bases removed from V and 3 bases from J, the gap between germline ends came to 14 bases. Germline assignment: CDR1 SGHRS and CDR2 YFSETQ. CDR3 length: 14 amino acids. The CDR3 DNA reads as TGCGCCAGCAGCCACTATGAGACAGACTACGAGCAGTACTTC. Protein product: CASSHYETDYEQYF.

This clonotype was picked up many times. The chain joins TRBV2 to TRBJ1-2; a possible D gene is TRBD1 (5 bases). The germline CDR1 and CDR2 sequences are SNHLY and FYNNEI. The CDR3 contains 14 residues. V shed 3 bases and J shed 3 bases, with 11 bases lying between them. CDR3 amino acids: CASSEEGTYYGYTF. In nucleotides, the CDR3 is TGTGCCAGCAGTGAGGAGGGGACTTACTATGGCTACACCTTC.

This clonotype has a count of ten or more. This sequence joins TRBV3-1 and TRBJ1-4, with a tentative D call TRBD1 (6 bases). The CDR3 runs 16 residues. V was trimmed by 0 bases and J by 6 bases, leaving 14 bases between them. Per the germline V gene, CDR1 is LGHDT and CDR2 is YNNKEL (reference sequence). CDR3 bases: TGTGCCAGCAGCCAAGAAACGGACAGCCCTTATGAAAAACTGTTTTTT. Protein: CASSQETDSPYEKLFF.

This clonotype was observed at least ten times. This sequence joins TRBV2 and TRBJ1-3; D unclear. The CDR3 spans 13 residues. CDR1 and CDR2 from the germline V gene are SNHLY and FYNNEI. The V gene lost 4 bases and the J gene lost 2 bases, with 6 bases spanning the gap. Here the CDR3 reads CASSGLPGNTIYF. Here the CDR3 DNA reads TGTGCCAGCAGTGGACTTCCTGGAAACACCATATATTTT. The full variable domain, with the rest looked up from reference TRBV2 and TRBJ1-3, is EPEVTQTPSHQVTQMGQEVILRCVPISNHLYFYWYRQILGQKVEFLVSFYNNEISEKSEIFDDQFSVERPDGSNFTLKIRSTKLEDSAMYFCASSGLPGNTIYFGEGSWLTVV.

Ten or more counts support this clonotype. The chain couples TRBV11-2 to TRBJ2-4, with a tentative D call TRBD2 (5 bases). The CDR3 spans 15 residues. Germline V gene lookup returns CDR1 SGHAT and CDR2 FQNNGV. The germline V and J ends were trimmed by 1 base and 1 base, with 8 bases remaining between them. The CDR3 DNA is TGTGCCAGCAGCTTAGGGTCGGGGGCCAAAAACATTCAGTACTTC. It encodes CASSLGSGAKNIQYF.

This clonotype occurred many times. The J gene is TRBJ2-7, the V gene TRBV11-2, with D perhaps being TRBD1 or TRBD2 (6 bases each). Germline assignment: CDR1 SGHAT and CDR2 FQNNGV. The length of the CDR3 is 15 residues. Deletions cut 5 bases from V and 3 bases from J, with 17 bases between. This CDR3 is CASSRSGEVDYEQYF. The CDR3 DNA is TGTGCCAGCAGCCGTTCAGGGGAGGTAGACTACGAGCAGTACTTC.

On this clonotype itself: One junction end disagrees with the germline gene, perhaps due to a read error. This chain links TRBV7-2 with TRBJ2-3; 10 positions agree with TRBD2. CDR3 length equals 15 residues. Germline CDR1 SGHTA, CDR2 FQGNSA. This chain's CDR3 is CASSSWTSGSDTQSF. Written as DNA, the CDR3 is TGTGCCAGCAGCTCCTGGACTAGCGGTTCAGATACGCAGTCTTTT.

This sequence joins TRBV28 and TRBJ2-5; the D is unclear. Germline CDR1 and CDR2: MDHEN and SYDVKM. This CDR3 is 12 amino acids long. V dropped 2 bases and J dropped 8 bases, with 9 bases sitting between them. The CDR3 reads CASSLRPRTQYF. The CDR3 DNA sequence: TGTGCCAGCAGTTTAAGACCCCGTACCCAGTACTTC.

The V call is TRBV11-1, the J call TRBJ2-7; D is tentatively TRBD1 or TRBD2 (5 bases each). The length of the CDR3 is 13 residues. Trimming cost V 5 bases and J 7 bases, with 15 bases left between them. Germline CDR1 is SGHAT and CDR2 is FQDESV (reference sequence). CDR3 bases: TGTGCCAGCAGCCTAGGGACGGCGCGTGAGCAGTACTTC. Translating gives CASSLGTAREQYF.

This clonotype was detected only a few times. The chain joins TRBV19 to TRBJ1-1; the D gene is possibly TRBD1 (5 bases). V was cut by 4 bases and J by 4 bases, with 16 bases left in between. The germline CDR1 and CDR2 sequences are LNHDA and SQIVND (reference sequence). There are 15 residues in the CDR3. The chain's CDR3 is CASSTAGTLSTEAFF. CDR3 in DNA: TGTGCCAGTAGTACAGCCGGGACCCTCAGCACTGAAGCTTTCTTT. The full variable domain, in which reference TRBV19 and TRBJ1-1 provide the parts outside the CDR3, is DGGITQSPKYLFRKEGQNVTLSCEQNLNHDAMYWYRQDPGQGLRLIYYSQIVNDFQKGDIAEGYSVSREKKESFPLTVTSAQKNPTAFYLCASSTAGTLSTEAFFGQGTRLTVV.

This clonotype was recorded once. The V gene is TRBV7-2, the J gene TRBJ1-1; maybe TRBD1 (5 bases). The CDR3 loop spans 16 amino acids. With 5 bases removed from V and 1 base from J, the gap between germline ends came to 17 bases. Germline lookup yields CDR1 SGHTA and CDR2 FQGNSA. For the CDR3, the DNA is TGTGCCAGCAGCCAATTTAGGGGAGGCAAGAACACTGAAGCTTTCTTT. Protein: CASSQFRGGKNTEAFF.

The CDR3 coding sequence is TGTGCCAGCAGCCCCCCGGGGGGCAGGAACTATGGCTACACCTTC. This encodes CASSPPGGRNYGYTF. V and J are TRBV3-1 and TRBJ1-2; D is possibly TRBD1 (6 bases). The germline V and J ends were trimmed by 4 bases and 2 bases, with 14 bases remaining between them. This CDR3 is 15 amino acids long. Germline CDR1 is LGHDT and CDR2 is YNNKEL (reference sequence). Combining the CDR3 with reference TRBV3-1 and TRBJ1-2 gives the whole variable domain DTAVSQTPKYLVTQMGNDKSIKCEQNLGHDTMYWYKQDSKKFLKIMFSYNNKELIINETVPNRFSPKSPDKAHLNLHINSLELGDSAVYFCASSPPGGRNYGYTFGSGTRLTVV.

The rearrangement uses TRBV14 and TRBJ2-1, with 7 positions matching TRBD1. In germline, CDR1 is SGHDN, CDR2 FVKESK. V lost 5 bases to trimming and J lost 9 bases; unmatched junction nucleotides: 10. This CDR3 is built from 14 residues. The DNA of the CDR3 is TGTGCCAGCAGCACCCGGACAGGAATGAGTGAGCAGTTCTTC. It yields the protein CASSTRTGMSEQFF.

This clonotype was recorded many times. The gene calls are TRBV10-3 and TRBJ1-1; D call uncertain. The length of the CDR3 is 17 residues. V was cut by 4 bases and J by 1 base, with 19 bases left in between. The germline gives CDR1 ENHRY, CDR2 SYGVKD. In DNA form, the CDR3 reads TGTGCCATCAGTGCTATCCGGGGTCCTATCCGGAACACTGAAGCTTTCTTT. This encodes CAISAIRGPIRNTEAFF.

The rearrangement uses TRBV20-1 and TRBJ2-1; tentatively, D is TRBD1 (6 bases). There are 12 residues in the CDR3. The germline V and J ends were trimmed by 3 bases and 5 bases, with 8 bases remaining between them. Germline values: CDR1 DFQATT, CDR2 SNEGSKA (reference sequence). The CDR3 DNA is TGCAGTGCTAGTCAGGGGAACAATGAGCAGTTCTTC. Protein: CSASQGNNEQFF.

This clonotype occurred many times. The chain carries TRBV5-1 and TRBJ1-1; 7 bases match TRBD1. This CDR3 contains 14 residues. Germline CDR1 and CDR2: SGHRS and YFSETQ. V lost 6 bases, J lost 2 bases, and 7 bases stayed unmatched. CDR3 bases: TGCGCCAGCACCACGGGACAGCCAAACACTGAAGCTTTCTTT. Translated, it gives CASTTGQPNTEAFF. The full variable domain, completed using reference TRBV5-1 and TRBJ1-1, is KAGVTQTPRYLIKTRGQQVTLSCSPISGHRSVSWYQQTPGQGLQFLFEYFSETQRNKGNFPGRFSGRQFSNSRSEMNVSTLELGDSALYLCASTTGQPNTEAFFGQGTRLTVV.

About this clonotype itself: This may stem from a read error, because a much larger clone lies one nucleotide away. The CDR3 does not end in the conserved phenylalanine or tryptophan, so this is likely a read error. The V call is TRBV24-1, the J call TRBJ2-1, with D perhaps being TRBD1 or TRBD2 (5 bases each). Trimming removed 3 bases from V and 8 bases from J, with 10 bases in between. CDR3 length equals 13 residues. Germline V gene sequence: CDR1 KGHDR, CDR2 SFDVKD. The DNA of the CDR3 is TGTGCCACCAGTGATCGGGACCTTGATGAGCAGTTCCTC. Translating gives CATSDRDLDEQFL.

The V call is TRBV28, the J call TRBJ2-1; 14 bases match TRBD2. Germline V lookup: CDR1 MDHEN, CDR2 SYDVKM. V lost 4 bases and J lost 4; bases outside the gene matches: 6. This CDR3 spans 17 amino acids. The CDR3: CASSWTSGRLAYNEQFF. CDR3 bases: TGTGCCAGCAGTTGGACTAGCGGGAGGCTTGCTTACAATGAGCAGTTCTTC.

This chain links TRBV10-3 with TRBJ1-5; 10 positions agree with TRBD1. Trimming removed 0 bases from V and 4 bases from J; junction bases left unmatched: 0. CDR1 and CDR2 (germline): ENHRY, SYGVKD. The CDR3 sequence is 15 residues long. CDR3 protein: CAISESGQGNQPQHF. Here the CDR3 DNA reads TGTGCCATCAGTGAGTCGGGACAGGGGAATCAGCCCCAGCATTTT.

The chain has TRBV7-8 and TRBJ2-7; 7 nucleotides agree with TRBD1. Trimming cost V 5 bases and J 0 bases; bases outside gene matches: 16. The germline V gene encodes CDR1 SGHVS and CDR2 FQNEAQ. This CDR3 spans 18 amino acids. CDR3 sequence: CASSPPLRQGPLSYEQYF. The CDR3 DNA reads as TGTGCCAGCAGCCCACCCCTTCGACAGGGCCCCCTCTCCTACGAGCAGTACTTC.

The chain carries TRBV6-5 and TRBJ1-4; perhaps TRBD1 as D (5 bases). The CDR3 has 18 residues. From germline, CDR1 is MNHEY and CDR2 SVGAGI. V was shortened by 2 bases and J by 2 bases, with 18 bases between the two germline ends. CDR3 sequence reads: CASSYLLYRGRTNEKLFF. CDR3 DNA sequence: TGTGCCAGCAGTTACCTATTATATCGGGGGAGGACTAATGAAAAACTGTTTTTT.

This clonotype showed up many times. This chain uses TRBV6-2 or TRBV6-3 with TRBJ1-1; no clear D gene. V was cut by 0 bases and J by 0 bases, with 11 bases left in between. The CDR3 is 16 amino acids. Germline V gene data show CDR1 as MNHEY and CDR2 as SVGEGT. DNA of the CDR3: TGTGCCAGCAGTTACTCGATCGGCGGAATGAACACTGAAGCTTTCTTT. It is translated as CASSYSIGGMNTEAFF.

This clonotype was seen at least ten times. This chain uses TRBV7-9 with TRBJ1-1, with 7 nucleotides matching TRBD1. Germline V CDR1 and CDR2: SEHNR, FQNEAQ (reference sequence). V lost 5 bases, J lost 2 bases, and 5 bases stayed unmatched. The CDR3 is 14 residues long. CDR3 amino acids: CASSPGGDNTEAFF. CDR3 in DNA: TGTGCCAGCAGCCCAGGGGGAGATAACACTGAAGCTTTCTTT.

CDR3 loop: CASSHLETSGRAGTDTQYF. CDR3 coding DNA: TGTGCCAGCTCGCACCTGGAGACGAGCGGGAGGGCGGGGACAGATACGCAGTATTTT. This chain connects TRBV18 to TRBJ2-3; TRBD2 agrees at 10 bases. There are 19 residues in the CDR3. Germline V CDR1 and CDR2: KGHSH, LQKENI. Trimming took 6 bases from V and 3 from J; bases not matched to a gene: 18.

At least ten counts were recorded for this clonotype. J is TRBJ2-3 and V is TRBV28; 15 bases fit TRBD2. Germline CDR1 MDHEN, CDR2 SYDVKM. The V gene end was trimmed by 5 bases and the J gene end by 3 bases; junction bases not matched to a gene: 9. The CDR3 spans 18 residues. The CDR3 sequence is CASSLGTSGRFGTDTQYF. Here the CDR3 DNA reads TGTGCCAGCAGTCTAGGGACTAGCGGGAGGTTTGGGACAGATACGCAGTATTTT.

This clonotype was seen at least ten times. The V call is TRBV27, the J call TRBJ2-1; D not resolved. Trimming removed 4 bases at V and 5 bases at J, with 9 bases between. Germline V gives CDR1 MNHEY, CDR2 SMNVEV (reference sequence). The CDR3 is 13 amino acids. CDR3 residues: CASSWAENNEQFF. Written as DNA, the CDR3 is TGTGCCAGCAGTTGGGCTGAAAACAATGAGCAGTTCTTC.

This clonotype appeared many times. The chain combines TRBV27 with TRBJ2-3; D is perhaps TRBD2 (5 bases). Germline lookup yields CDR1 MNHEY and CDR2 SMNVEV (reference sequence). V dropped 6 bases and J dropped 3 bases, with 16 bases sitting between them. CDR3 length equals 15 residues. CDR3 DNA: TGTGCCAGCAGCCCGGGGATCACCGTAACAGATACGCAGTATTTT. Amino acids: CASSPGITVTDTQYF.

This clonotype came up many times. The chain uses TRBV28 and TRBJ2-7; 11 nucleotides match TRBD2. The V gene's germline CDR1 is MDHEN and CDR2 SYDVKM. Trimming removed 4 bases from V and 2 bases from J; junction bases left unmatched: 7. The CDR3 runs 16 residues. CDR3 DNA sequence: TGTGCCAGCAGTTCCCCCGGGACTAGCGGAGCCTACGAGCAGTACTTC. It specifies CASSSPGTSGAYEQYF.

This clonotype was seen ten or more times. The chain uses TRBV3-1 and TRBJ2-1; D perhaps matches TRBD2 (5 bases). This CDR3 is 15 amino acids long. The germline CDR1 and CDR2 sequences are LGHDT and YNNKEL (reference sequence). Trimming took 0 bases from V and 8 from J, leaving 14 bases between them. CDR3 nucleotide sequence: TGTGCCAGCAGCCAAGATCGGGGTAGTCACCATGAGCAGTTCTTC. This encodes CASSQDRGSHHEQFF.

The CDR3 DNA is TGTGCCACCAGTGATGCCGGGACAGTCTATGGCTACACCTTC. It codes for CATSDAGTVYGYTF. The rearrangement links TRBV24-1 to TRBJ1-2, with 7 bases matching TRBD1. Germline trimming cut 3 bases from V and 4 bases from J; bases unmatched to any gene: 4. Germline V gene sequence: CDR1 KGHDR, CDR2 SFDVKD. The CDR3 is made up of 14 amino acids.

The sample holds a few counts of this clonotype. The chain employs TRBV19 and TRBJ2-1; D may be TRBD2 (6 bases). Germline V gene sequence: CDR1 LNHDA, CDR2 SQIVND (reference sequence). The CDR3 is 14 amino acids. V was pared by 7 bases and J by 2 bases, with 12 bases between. The CDR3 DNA reads TGTGCCAGTAACTGGCGGGGCCCCTACAATGAGCAGTTCTTC. Its translation is CASNWRGPYNEQFF.

The chain carries TRBV28 and TRBJ1-2; possible D gene TRBD1, 5 bases. The CDR3 totals 14 residues. The V end lost 2 bases, the J end lost 8 bases, and 15 bases lay between the germline ends. Germline CDR1 MDHEN, CDR2 SYDVKM. The CDR3 here is CASSLNEGLRGYTF. The CDR3 DNA follows: TGTGCCAGCAGTTTAAACGAGGGGCTGCGGGGCTACACCTTC.